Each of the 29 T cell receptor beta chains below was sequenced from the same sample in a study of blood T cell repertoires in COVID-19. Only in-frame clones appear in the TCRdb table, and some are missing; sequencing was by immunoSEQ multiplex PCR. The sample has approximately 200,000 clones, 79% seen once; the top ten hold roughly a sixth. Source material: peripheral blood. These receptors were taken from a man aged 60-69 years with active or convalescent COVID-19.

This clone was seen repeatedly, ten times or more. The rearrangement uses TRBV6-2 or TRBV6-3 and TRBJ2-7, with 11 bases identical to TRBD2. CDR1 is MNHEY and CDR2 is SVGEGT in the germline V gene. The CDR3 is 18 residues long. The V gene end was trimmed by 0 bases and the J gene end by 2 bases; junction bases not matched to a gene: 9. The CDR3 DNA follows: TGTGCCAGCAGTTACTCCTCCACTAGCGGGAGCCTCCCCTACGAGCAGTACTTC. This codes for CASSYSSTSGSLPYEQYF.

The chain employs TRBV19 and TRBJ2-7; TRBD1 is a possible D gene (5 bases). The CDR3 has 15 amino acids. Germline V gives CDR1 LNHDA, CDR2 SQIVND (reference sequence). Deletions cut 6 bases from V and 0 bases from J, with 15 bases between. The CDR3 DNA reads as TGTGCCAGTAGCTTACGACAGACGTACTCCTACGAGCAGTACTTC. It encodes CASSLRQTYSYEQYF.

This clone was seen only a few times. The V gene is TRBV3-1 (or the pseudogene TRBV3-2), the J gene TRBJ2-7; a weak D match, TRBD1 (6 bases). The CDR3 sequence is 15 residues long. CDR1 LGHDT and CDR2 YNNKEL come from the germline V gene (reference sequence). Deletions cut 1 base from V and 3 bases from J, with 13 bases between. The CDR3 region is CASSQATGSHYEQYF. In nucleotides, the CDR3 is TGTGCCAGCAGCCAAGCGACAGGATCGCACTACGAGCAGTACTTC.

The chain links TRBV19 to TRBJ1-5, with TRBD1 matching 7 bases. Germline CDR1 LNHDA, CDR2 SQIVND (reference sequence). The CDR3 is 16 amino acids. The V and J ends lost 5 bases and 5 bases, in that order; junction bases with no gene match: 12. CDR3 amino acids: CASSLRPPGGYQPQHF. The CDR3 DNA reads TGTGCCAGTAGTCTACGCCCCCCAGGGGGTTATCAGCCCCAGCATTTT.

This chain's CDR3 is CASSQGGTIQTQYF. CDR3 sequence (DNA): TGTGCCAGCAGCCAAGGGGGGACAATCCAGACCCAGTACTTC. The chain employs TRBV3-1 (or the pseudogene TRBV3-2) and TRBJ2-5; the D gene is possibly TRBD1 (6 bases). The V end lost 1 base, the J end lost 6 bases, and 12 bases lay between the germline ends. Germline V lookup: CDR1 LGHDT, CDR2 YNNKEL (reference sequence). This CDR3 spans 14 amino acids.

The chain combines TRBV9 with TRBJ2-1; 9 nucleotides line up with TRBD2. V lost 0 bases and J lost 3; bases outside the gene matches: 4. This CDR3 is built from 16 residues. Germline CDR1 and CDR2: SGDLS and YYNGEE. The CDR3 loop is CASSVEGSGSYNEQFF. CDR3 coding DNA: TGTGCCAGCAGCGTAGAGGGTAGCGGGAGCTACAATGAGCAGTTCTTC.

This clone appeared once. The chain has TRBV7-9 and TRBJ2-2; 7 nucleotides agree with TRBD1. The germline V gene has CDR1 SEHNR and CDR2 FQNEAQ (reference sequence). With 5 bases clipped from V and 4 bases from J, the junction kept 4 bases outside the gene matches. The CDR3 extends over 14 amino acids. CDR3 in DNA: TGTGCCAGCAGCCGGGACAGCCTCACCGGGGAGCTGTTTTTT. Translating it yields CASSRDSLTGELFF. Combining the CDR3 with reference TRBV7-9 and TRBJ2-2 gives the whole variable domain DTGVSQNPRHKITKRGQNVTFRCDPISEHNRLYWYRQTLGQGPEFLTYFQNEAQLEKSRLLSDRFSAERPKGSFSTLEIQRTEQGDSAMYLCASSRDSLTGELFFGEGSRLTVL.

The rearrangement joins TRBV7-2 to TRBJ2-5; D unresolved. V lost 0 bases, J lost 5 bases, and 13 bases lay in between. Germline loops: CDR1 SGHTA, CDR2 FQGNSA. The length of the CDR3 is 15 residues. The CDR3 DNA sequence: TGTGCCAGCAGCTTAGCGGCCACCCTTAAGGAGACCCAGTACTTC. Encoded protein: CASSLAATLKETQYF.

The CDR3 DNA reads TGCAGCGACCTCACTACGACAGGGCATCAAGGCTACACCTTC. It codes for CSDLTTTGHQGYTF. The chain recombines TRBV29-1 with TRBJ1-2, with 7 bases lining up with TRBD1. Per the germline V gene, CDR1 is SQVTM and CDR2 is ANQGSEA. The CDR3 extends over 14 amino acids. Trimming at V came to 7 bases and at J to 8 bases, leaving 16 bases not matched to a gene.

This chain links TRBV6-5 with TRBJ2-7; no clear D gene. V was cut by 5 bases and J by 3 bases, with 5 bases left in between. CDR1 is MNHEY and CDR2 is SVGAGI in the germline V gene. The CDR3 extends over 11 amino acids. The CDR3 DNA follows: TGTGCCAGCAGTACGAGCTACGAGCAGTACTTC. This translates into CASSTSYEQYF.

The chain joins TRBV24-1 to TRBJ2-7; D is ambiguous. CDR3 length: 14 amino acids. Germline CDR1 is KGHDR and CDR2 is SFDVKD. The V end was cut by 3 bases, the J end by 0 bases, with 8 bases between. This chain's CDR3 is CATSDSANSYEQYF. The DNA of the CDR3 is TGTGCCACCAGTGATAGTGCTAACTCCTACGAGCAGTACTTC.

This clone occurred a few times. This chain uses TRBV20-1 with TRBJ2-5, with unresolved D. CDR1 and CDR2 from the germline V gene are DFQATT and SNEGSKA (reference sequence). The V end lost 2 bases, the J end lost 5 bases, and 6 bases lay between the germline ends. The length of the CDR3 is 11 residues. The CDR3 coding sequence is TGCAGTGCTAGACAGATCGAGACCCAGTACTTC. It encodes CSARQIETQYF.

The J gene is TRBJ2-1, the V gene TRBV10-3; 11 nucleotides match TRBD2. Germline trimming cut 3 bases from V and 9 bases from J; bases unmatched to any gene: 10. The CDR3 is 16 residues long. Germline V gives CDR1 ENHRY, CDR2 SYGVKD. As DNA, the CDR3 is TGTGCCATCAGTGAAGGACTGGTAGCGGGAGGGTTTGAGCAGTTCTTC. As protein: CAISEGLVAGGFEQFF.

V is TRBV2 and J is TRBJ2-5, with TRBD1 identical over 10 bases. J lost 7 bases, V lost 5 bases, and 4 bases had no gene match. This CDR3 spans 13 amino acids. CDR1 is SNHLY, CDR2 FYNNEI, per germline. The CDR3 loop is CASSPGQGVTQYF. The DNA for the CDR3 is TGTGCCAGCAGTCCCGGACAGGGGGTGACCCAGTACTTC. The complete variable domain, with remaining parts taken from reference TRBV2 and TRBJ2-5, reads EPEVTQTPSHQVTQMGQEVILRCVPISNHLYFYWYRQILGQKVEFLVSFYNNEISEKSEIFDDQFSVERPDGSNFTLKIRSTKLEDSAMYFCASSPGQGVTQYFGPGTRLLVL.

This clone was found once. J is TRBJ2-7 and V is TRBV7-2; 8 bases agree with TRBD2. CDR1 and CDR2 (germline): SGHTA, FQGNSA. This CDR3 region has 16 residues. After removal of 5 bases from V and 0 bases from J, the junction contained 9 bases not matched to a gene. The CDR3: CASSIDSGTLSYEQYF. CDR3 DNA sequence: TGTGCCAGCAGCATCGATAGCGGGACTCTCTCCTACGAGCAGTACTTC.

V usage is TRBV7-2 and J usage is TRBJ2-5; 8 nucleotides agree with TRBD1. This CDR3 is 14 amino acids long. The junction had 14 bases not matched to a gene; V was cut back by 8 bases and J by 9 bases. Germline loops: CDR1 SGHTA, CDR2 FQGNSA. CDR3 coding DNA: TGTGCCAGCCGCCCGGGACAGGAGTACGGGGCCCAGTACTTC. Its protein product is CASRPGQEYGAQYF. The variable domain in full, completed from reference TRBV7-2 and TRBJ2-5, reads GAGVSQSPSNKVTEKGKDVELRCDPISGHTALYWYRQSLGQGLEFLIYFQGNSAPDKSGLPSDRFSAERTGGSVSTLTIQRTQQEDSAVYLCASRPGQEYGAQYFGPGTRLLVL.

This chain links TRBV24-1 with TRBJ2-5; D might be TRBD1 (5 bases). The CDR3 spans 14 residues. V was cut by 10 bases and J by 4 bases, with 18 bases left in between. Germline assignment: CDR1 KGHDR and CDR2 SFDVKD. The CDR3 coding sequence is TGTGCCACTAGTACCCAGGGTTCCAGAGAGACCCAGTACTTC. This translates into CATSTQGSRETQYF.

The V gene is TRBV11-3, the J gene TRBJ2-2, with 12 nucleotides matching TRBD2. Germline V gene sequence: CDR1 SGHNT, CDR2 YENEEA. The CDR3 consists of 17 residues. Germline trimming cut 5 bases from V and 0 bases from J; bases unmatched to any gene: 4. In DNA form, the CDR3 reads TGTGCCAGCAGCAGAAGACTAGCGGGAGCGAACACCGGGGAGCTGTTTTTT. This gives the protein CASSRRLAGANTGELFF.

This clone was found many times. CDR3 protein: CASSLREVIYEQYF. The CDR3 DNA is TGTGCCAGCAGCCTTCGAGAAGTTATCTACGAGCAGTACTTC. V usage is TRBV28 and J usage is TRBJ2-7; D uncertain. V lost 6 bases to trimming and J lost 3 bases, with 15 bases between them. The CDR3 is made up of 14 amino acids. The germline gives CDR1 MDHEN, CDR2 SYDVKM.

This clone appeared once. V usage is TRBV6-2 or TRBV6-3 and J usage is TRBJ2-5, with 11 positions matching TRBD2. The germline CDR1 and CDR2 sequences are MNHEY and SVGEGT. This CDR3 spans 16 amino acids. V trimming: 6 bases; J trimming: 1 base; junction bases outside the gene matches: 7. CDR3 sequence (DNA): TGTGCCAGCAGCGGCCGGCTAGCGGGAGGCCAAGAGACCCAGTACTTC. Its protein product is CASSGRLAGGQETQYF.

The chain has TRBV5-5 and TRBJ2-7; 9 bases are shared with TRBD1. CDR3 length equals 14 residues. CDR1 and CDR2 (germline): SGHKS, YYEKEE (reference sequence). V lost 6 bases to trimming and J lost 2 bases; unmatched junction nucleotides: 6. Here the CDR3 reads CASTDRQGAYEQYF. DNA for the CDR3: TGTGCCAGCACCGATCGACAGGGGGCCTACGAGCAGTACTTC.

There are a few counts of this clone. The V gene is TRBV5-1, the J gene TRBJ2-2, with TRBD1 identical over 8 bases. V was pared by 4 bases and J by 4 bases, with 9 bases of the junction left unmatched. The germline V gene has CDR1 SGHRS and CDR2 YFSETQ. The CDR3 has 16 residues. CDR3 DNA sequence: TGCGCCAGCAGCACCCGACAGGGGATGGCCACCGGGGAGCTGTTTTTT. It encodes CASSTRQGMATGELFF.

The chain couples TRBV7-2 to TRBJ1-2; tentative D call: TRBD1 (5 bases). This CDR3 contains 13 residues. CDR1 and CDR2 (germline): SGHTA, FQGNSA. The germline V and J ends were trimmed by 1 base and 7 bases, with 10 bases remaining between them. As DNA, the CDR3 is TGTGCCAGCAGCTTAGGACAGTTCGCTGGCTACACCTTC. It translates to CASSLGQFAGYTF.

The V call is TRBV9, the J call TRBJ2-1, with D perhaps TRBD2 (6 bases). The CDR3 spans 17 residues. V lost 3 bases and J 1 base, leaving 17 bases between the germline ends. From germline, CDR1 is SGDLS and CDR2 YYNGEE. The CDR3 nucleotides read TGTGCCAGCAGCGCTCGACGACTAGGCCTGTCCTACAATGAGCAGTTCTTC. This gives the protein CASSARRLGLSYNEQFF.

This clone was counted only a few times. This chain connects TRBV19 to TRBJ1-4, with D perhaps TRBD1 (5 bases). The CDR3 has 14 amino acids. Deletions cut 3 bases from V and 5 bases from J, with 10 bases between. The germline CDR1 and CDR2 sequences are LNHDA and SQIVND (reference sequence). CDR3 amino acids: CASSIKGSNEKLFF. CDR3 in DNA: TGTGCCAGTAGTATCAAGGGGTCGAATGAAAAACTGTTTTTT.

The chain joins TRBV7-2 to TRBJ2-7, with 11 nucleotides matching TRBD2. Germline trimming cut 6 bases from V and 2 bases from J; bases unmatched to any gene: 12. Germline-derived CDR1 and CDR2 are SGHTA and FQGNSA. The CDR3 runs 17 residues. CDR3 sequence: CASSFTPSGRHAYEQYF. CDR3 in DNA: TGTGCCAGCAGTTTTACCCCTAGCGGGAGGCACGCCTACGAGCAGTACTTC.

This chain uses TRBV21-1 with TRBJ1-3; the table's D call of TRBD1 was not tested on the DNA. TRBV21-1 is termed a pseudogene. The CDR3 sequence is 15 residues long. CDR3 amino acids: CASKGTGSSGNTIYF. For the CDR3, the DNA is TGTGCCAGCAAGGGGACAGGGAGCTCTGGAAACACCATATATTTT.

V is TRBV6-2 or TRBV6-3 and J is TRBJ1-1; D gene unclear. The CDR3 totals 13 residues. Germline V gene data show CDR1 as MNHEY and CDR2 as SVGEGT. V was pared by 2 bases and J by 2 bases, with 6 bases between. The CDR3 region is CASSYRLNTEAFF. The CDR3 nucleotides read TGTGCCAGCAGTTACAGACTAAACACTGAAGCTTTCTTT.

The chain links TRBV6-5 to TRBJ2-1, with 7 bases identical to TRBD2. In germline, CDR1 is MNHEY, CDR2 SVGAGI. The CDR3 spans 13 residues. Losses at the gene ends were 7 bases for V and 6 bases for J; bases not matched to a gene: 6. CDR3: CASTRTSSNEQFF. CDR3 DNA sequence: TGTGCCAGCACCCGGACTAGTAGCAATGAGCAGTTCTTC.